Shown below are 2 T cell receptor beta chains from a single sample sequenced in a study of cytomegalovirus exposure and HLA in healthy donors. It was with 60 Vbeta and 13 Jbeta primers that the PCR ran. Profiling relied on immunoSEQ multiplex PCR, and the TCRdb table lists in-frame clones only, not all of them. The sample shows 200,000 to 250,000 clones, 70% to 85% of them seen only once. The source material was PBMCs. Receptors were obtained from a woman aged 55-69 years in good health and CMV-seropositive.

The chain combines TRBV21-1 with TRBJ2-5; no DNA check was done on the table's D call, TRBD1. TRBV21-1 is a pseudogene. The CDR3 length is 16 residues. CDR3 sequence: CASSGGTGQGKETQYF. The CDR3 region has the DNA TGTGCCAGCAGCGGGGGAACGGGACAGGGAAAAGAGACCCAGTACTTC.

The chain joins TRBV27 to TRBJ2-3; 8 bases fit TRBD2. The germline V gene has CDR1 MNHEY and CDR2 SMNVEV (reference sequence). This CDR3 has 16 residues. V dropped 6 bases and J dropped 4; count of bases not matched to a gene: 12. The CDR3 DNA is TGTGCCAGCAGGCTAGAGGGTAGACTAGCGCCAGATACGCAGTATTTT. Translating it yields CASRLEGRLAPDTQYF.